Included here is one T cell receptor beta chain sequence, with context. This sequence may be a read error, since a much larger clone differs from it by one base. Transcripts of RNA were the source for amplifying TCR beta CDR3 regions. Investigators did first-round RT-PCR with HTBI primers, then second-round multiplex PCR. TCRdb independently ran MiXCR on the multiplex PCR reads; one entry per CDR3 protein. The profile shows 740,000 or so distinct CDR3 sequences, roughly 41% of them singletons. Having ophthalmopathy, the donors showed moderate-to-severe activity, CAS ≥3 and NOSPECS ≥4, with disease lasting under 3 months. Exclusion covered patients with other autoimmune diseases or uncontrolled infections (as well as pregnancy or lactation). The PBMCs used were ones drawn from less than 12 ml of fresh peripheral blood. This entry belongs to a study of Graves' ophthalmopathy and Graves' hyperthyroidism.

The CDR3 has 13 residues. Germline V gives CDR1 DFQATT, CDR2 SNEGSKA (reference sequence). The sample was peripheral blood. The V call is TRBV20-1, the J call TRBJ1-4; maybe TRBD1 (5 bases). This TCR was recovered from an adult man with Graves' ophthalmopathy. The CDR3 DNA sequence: TGCAGTGCTTCGGGACTGATTAATCAAAAACTGTTTTTT. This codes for CSASGLINQKLFF.